The 10 T cell receptor beta chains below all came from one sample that was sequenced in a study of blood T cell repertoires in COVID-19. Profiling relied on immunoSEQ multiplex PCR, and the TCRdb table lists in-frame clones only, not all of them. The sample records roughly 150,000 clones, about four fifths being singletons. Material for sequencing was peripheral blood. The source is a woman over 75 with acute or convalescent COVID-19.

A remark on this clone: Lacking the conserved final phenylalanine or tryptophan, this CDR3 likely reflects a read error. The DNA is left out, because the CDR3 cannot be placed on it with certainty; the CDR3 is given as TCRdb lists it. CDR3 residues: CAISDRYGLVVL. The chain recombines TRBV10-3 with TRBJ2-7; the table's D call, TRBD2, was not checked against the DNA. The CDR3 numbers 12 amino acids, ends counted. Germline V lookup: CDR1 ENHRY, CDR2 SYGVKD.

This clone was counted a few times. The chain uses TRBV7-2 and TRBJ1-4; TRBD1 is a possible D gene (5 bases). The CDR3 runs 15 residues. V was shortened by 3 bases and J by 4 bases, with 12 bases between the two germline ends. Germline-derived CDR1 and CDR2 are SGHTA and FQGNSA. CDR3 DNA: TGTGCCAGCAGCTTCAGGCGGGGGAATAATGAAAAACTGTTTTTT. Amino acid sequence: CASSFRRGNNEKLFF.

V gene TRBV24-1 combines with J gene TRBJ2-7, with 9 positions matching TRBD2. V was clipped by 5 bases and J by 6 bases; unmatched bases: 10. Per germline, CDR1 KGHDR and CDR2 SFDVKD. The CDR3 contains 15 residues. The CDR3 spells CATSGEAGGIGEQYF. For the CDR3, the DNA is TGTGCCACCAGTGGTGAAGCGGGAGGTATCGGCGAGCAGTACTTC.

This chain joins TRBV10-2 and TRBJ2-7; D might be TRBD2 (6 bases). The CDR3 extends over 14 amino acids. Germline V gives CDR1 WSHSY, CDR2 SAAADI. The ends were cut back, 0 bases at V and 4 bases at J, with 10 bases in the middle. CDR3 loop: CASSESWGRYEQYF. DNA for the CDR3: TGCGCCAGCAGTGAGTCGTGGGGGAGGTACGAGCAGTACTTC.

The chain joins TRBV2 to TRBJ1-1, with D perhaps matching TRBD1 (5 bases). The CDR3 has 12 amino acids. The germline gives CDR1 SNHLY, CDR2 FYNNEI. Trimming took 7 bases from V and 8 from J, leaving 14 bases between them. In DNA, the CDR3 is TGTGCCAGCACTCCGACCAGGGCAGAAGCTTTCTTT. It translates to CASTPTRAEAFF.

V is TRBV28 and J is TRBJ1-2; 7 bases map to TRBD1. This CDR3 comprises 15 residues. Germline CDR1 reads MDHEN; CDR2 reads SYDVKM. V gave up 4 bases and J gave up 2 bases; unmatched junction bases: 7. The CDR3 region is CASSSISGGNYGYTF. CDR3 nucleotides: TGTGCCAGCAGTTCTATTTCAGGGGGAAACTATGGCTACACCTTC.

Details on this clone: This same CDR3 is encoded by further DNA sequences in the sample. The CDR3 coding sequence is TGTGCCAGCAGCCCCGGACAGAACACCGGGGAGCTGTTTTTT. Translated, it gives CASSPGQNTGELFF. The gene calls are TRBV6-5 and TRBJ2-2, with D maybe TRBD1 (5 bases). This CDR3 is 14 amino acids long. The V end lost 6 bases, the J end lost 1 base, and 9 bases lay between the germline ends. The germline V gene has CDR1 MNHEY and CDR2 SVGAGI.

The chain combines TRBV6-6 with TRBJ2-5; 7 bases map to TRBD2. After removal of 4 bases from V and 5 bases from J, the junction contained 4 bases not matched to a gene. Per the germline V gene, CDR1 is MNHNY and CDR2 is SVGAGI (reference sequence). The CDR3 has 13 residues. In nucleotides, the CDR3 is TGTGCCAGCAGTTCTGCGCGGGGGGAGACCCAGTACTTC. As protein: CASSSARGETQYF.

The genes are TRBV19 and TRBJ2-7; 10 bases line up with TRBD1. The germline gives CDR1 LNHDA, CDR2 SQIVND (reference sequence). This CDR3 is 15 amino acids long. J was trimmed by 2 bases and V by 4 bases; bases with no gene match: 5. DNA of the CDR3: TGTGCCAGTAGTAAGGTCGGACAGGGGGCCTACGAGCAGTACTTC. This gives the protein CASSKVGQGAYEQYF.

The CDR3 DNA reads as TGTGCCTGGAGTGTGGGGGGGAGTGGTAGCAATCAGCCCCAGCATTTT. This gives the protein CAWSVGGSGSNQPQHF. This chain joins TRBV30 and TRBJ1-5, with D perhaps TRBD1 (5 bases). The CDR3 is made up of 16 amino acids. Per the germline V gene, CDR1 is GTSNPN and CDR2 is SVGIG (reference sequence). V was trimmed by 0 bases and J by 0 bases, leaving 12 bases between them. Filled out from reference TRBV30 and TRBJ1-5, the complete variable domain reads SQTIHQWPATLVQPVGSPLSLECTVEGTSNPNLYWYRQAAGRGLQLLFYSVGIGQISSEVPQNLSASRPQDRQFILSSKKLLLSDSGFYLCAWSVGGSGSNQPQHFGDGTRLSIL.